This is a list of T cell receptor beta chains from one sample in a study of blood T cell repertoires in COVID-19. Assay used: immunoSEQ multiplex PCR; TCRdb lists only in-frame clones, some missing. The sample has about 120,000 clones; roughly 87% are singletons. The sample taken for sequencing was peripheral blood. Receptors were obtained from an elderly man with acute or convalescent COVID-19. Both conserved end residues are part of each CDR3. Each record gives: CDR3 length, clone size, D gene, J gene, V gene, CDR3 protein, CDR3 DNA. The D gene is left open where the match is weak. Size tells how often a clone was seen (once, few, many) or the class of an expanded clone, and some rows leave it out.

>14|.|.|TRBJ2-1|TRBV19
CASNEAGTYNEQFF
TGTGCCAGTAACGAGGCGGGTACCTACAATGAGCAGTTCTTC
>13|once|.|TRBJ1-1|TRBV5-8
CASSLDRNTEAFF
TGTGCCAGCAGCTTGGACAGGAACACTGAAGCTTTCTTT
>14|.|.|TRBJ1-6|TRBV18
CASSQTVQNSPLHF
TGTGCCAGCTCACAGACAGTACAAAATTCACCCCTCCACTTT
>15|.|TRBD1|TRBJ1-2|TRBV7-2
CASSLGQGAGKGYTF
TGTGCCAGCAGCCTCGGACAGGGGGCTGGGAAGGGCTACACCTTC
>15|.|TRBD2|TRBJ2-3|TRBV9
CASRPLAGATDTQYF
TGTGCCAGCAGACCTTTAGCGGGGGCCACAGATACGCAGTATTTT
>16|.|.|TRBJ2-7|TRBV5-1
CASSLDRERIRYEQYF
TGCGCCAGCAGCTTGGACAGGGAAAGGATCAGATACGAGCAGTACTTC
>14|.|TRBD1|TRBJ1-5|TRBV5-6
CASSLRRGHQPQHF
TGTGCCAGCAGCTTAAGGAGGGGGCATCAGCCCCAGCATTTT
>14|.|TRBD1|TRBJ1-2|TRBV9
CASSVGQGSYGYTF
TGTGCCAGCAGCGTAGGACAGGGGAGCTATGGCTACACCTTC
>14|.|.|TRBJ1-6|TRBV11-2
CASSPVGVGPPLHF
TGTGCCAGCAGCCCCGTAGGGGTGGGGCCACCCCTCCACTTT
>16|.|TRBD1|TRBJ1-5|TRBV24-1
CATSDSSGTGDKPQHF
TGTGCCACCAGTGACTCCTCCGGGACAGGGGATAAGCCCCAGCATTTT
>14|.|TRBD1|TRBJ1-4|TRBV18
CASSPPTGLEKLFF
TGTGCCAGCTCACCACCGACAGGGTTAGAAAAACTGTTTTTT
>13|.|.|TRBJ1-2|TRBV6-2/TRBV6-3
CASSVQGYDGYTF
TGTGCCAGCAGTGTCCAGGGGTACGATGGCTACACCTTC
>15|.|.|TRBJ2-1|TRBV18
CASSPAGAPNNEQFF
TGTGCCAGCTCGCCCGCGGGGGCCCCTAACAATGAGCAGTTCTTC
>15|.|TRBD1|TRBJ2-3|TRBV18
CASSPATGVTDTQYF
TGTGCCAGCTCACCCGCGACAGGGGTAACGGATACGCAGTATTTT
>14|.|TRBD2|TRBJ2-2|TRBV29-1
CSVPSGVIGGELFF
TGCAGCGTTCCTAGCGGGGTCATTGGGGGGGAGCTGTTTTTT
>18|.|TRBD1|TRBJ1-1|TRBV5-1
CASSLRDRGRGVWAEAFF
TGCGCCAGCAGCTTACGGGACAGGGGTCGAGGGGTTTGGGCTGAAGCTTTCTTT
>17|.|TRBD2|TRBJ2-1|TRBV19
CASTPGLAGGLINEQFF
TGTGCCAGTACCCCGGGACTAGCGGGGGGCCTTATCAATGAGCAGTTCTTC
>15|.|TRBD1|TRBJ2-1|TRBV19
CASKFRDRDFNEQFF
TGTGCCAGTAAATTCCGGGACAGGGATTTCAATGAGCAGTTCTTC
>16|.|.|TRBJ1-1|TRBV18
CASSPNVRQGGTEAFF
TGTGCCAGCTCACCGAACGTGCGGCAGGGTGGAACTGAAGCTTTCTTT
>15|few|.|TRBJ2-3|TRBV3-1/TRBV3-2
CASSQGASNTDTQYF
TGTGCCAGCAGCCAGGGGGCTTCGAACACAGATACGCAGTATTTT
>16|.|TRBD2|TRBJ2-3|TRBV10-1
CASSLTTSGPTDTQYF
TGCGCCAGCAGTCTAACGACTAGCGGCCCCACAGATACGCAGTATTTT
>14|.|.|TRBJ2-5|TRBV7-8
CASSSTKYQETQYF
TGTGCCAGCAGCTCGACAAAGTACCAAGAGACCCAGTACTTC
>12|.|.|TRBJ1-2|TRBV6-1
CASSEGPYGYTF
TGTGCCAGCAGTGAGGGGCCCTATGGCTACACCTTC
>16|.|TRBD2|TRBJ2-3|TRBV19
CASSDSGGIGADTQYF
TGTGCCAGTAGTGATAGCGGGGGAATAGGGGCAGATACGCAGTATTTT
>15|.|.|TRBJ2-4|TRBV7-2
CASSFGGARKNIQYF
TGTGCCAGCAGCTTTGGGGGGGCGCGCAAAAACATTCAGTACTTC
>14|.|.|TRBJ2-7|TRBV5-1
CASSLLAVSYEQYF
TGCGCCAGCAGCCTACTAGCTGTCTCCTACGAGCAGTACTTC
>13|.|TRBD1|TRBJ1-1|TRBV6-4
CASSETGKTEAFF
TGTGCCAGCAGTGAGACAGGGAAGACTGAAGCTTTCTTT
>16|.|.|TRBJ2-3|TRBV9
CASSGPFRGSTDTQYF
TGTGCCAGCAGCGGCCCTTTTCGGGGGAGCACAGATACGCAGTATTTT
>19|.|TRBD1|TRBJ1-4|TRBV5-1
CASSWAGQGFYATNEKLFF
TGCGCCAGCAGCTGGGCTGGACAGGGGTTTTATGCAACTAATGAAAAACTGTTTTTT
>14|.|.|TRBJ2-3|TRBV19
CASKRRQSTDTQYF
TGTGCCAGTAAGCGGCGGCAGAGCACAGATACGCAGTATTTT
>12|.|.|TRBJ2-3|TRBV6-6
CASTKTSDTQYF
TGTGCCAGCACCAAGACTTCGGATACGCAGTATTTT